Following are 23 T cell receptor beta chains from one sample sequenced in a study of human T cells and chemical hapten exposure. A single record per CDR3 protein comes from TCRdb applying MiXCR to the RACE reads. The sample yields some 79,000 distinct CDR3 sequences, roughly a tenth seen once. Noted time point: patch test 2, 6 weeks after DPC sensitization. Treatment of the sample: therapeutic diphenylcyclopropenone sensitization with weekly scalp DPC. The source material was whole blood, sampled in connection with sensitization to the hapten diphenylcyclopropenone (DPC). The receptors here all came from a woman between 50 and 59 years old with alopecia areata. Some clones in this sample may be carry-over from other donors' samples.

This clonotype was recorded at least ten times. At one end, the junction sequence differs from germline, possibly due to a read error. The chain couples TRBV20-1 to TRBJ2-3, with 7 bases lining up with TRBD1. The CDR3 is made up of 14 amino acids. In germline, CDR1 is DFQATT, CDR2 SNEGSKA (reference sequence). DNA for the CDR3: TGCAGTGCGAGAGGGGGCGTAAGCACAGATACGCAGTATTTT. Translation: CSARGGVSTDTQYF.

The table lists this clonotype with a few counts. The chain recombines TRBV18 with TRBJ2-6; 10 nucleotides match TRBD1. CDR3 length: 18 residues. V lost 4 bases, J lost 0 bases, and 6 bases stayed unmatched. Germline V gene data show CDR1 as KGHSH and CDR2 as LQKENI. In DNA, the CDR3 is TGTGCCAGCTCACAGCCCGGACAGGGGGACTCTGGGGCCAACGTCCTGACTTTC. Translation: CASSQPGQGDSGANVLTF.

This clonotype showed up just a few times. CDR3: CASSLEATGRGQPQHF. CDR3 in DNA: TGTGCCAGCAGCTTAGAGGCGACAGGGAGAGGGCAGCCCCAGCATTTT. The chain combines TRBV11-2 with TRBJ1-5; TRBD1 matches 7 bases. Germline lookup yields CDR1 SGHAT and CDR2 FQNNGV. The V and J ends lost 0 bases and 7 bases, in that order; junction bases with no gene match: 9. The CDR3 runs to 16 residues. Together with reference TRBV11-2 and TRBJ1-5, the CDR3 gives the full variable domain: EAGVAQSPRYKIIEKRQSVAFWCNPISGHATLYWYQQILGQGPKLLIQFQNNGVVDDSQLPKDRFSAERLKGVDSTLKIQPAKLEDSAVYLCASSLEATGRGQPQHFGDGTRLSIL.

This clonotype has more than one count but fewer than ten. The V and J genes are TRBV5-5 and TRBJ2-1, with 11 bases matching TRBD2. V shed 0 bases and J 1 base; nucleotides not matched to a gene: 3. From germline, CDR1 is SGHKS and CDR2 YYEKEE (reference sequence). The CDR3 is 17 residues long. CDR3 protein: CASSLATSGSSYNEQFF. The CDR3 DNA sequence: TGTGCCAGCAGCTTGGCTACTAGCGGGAGTTCCTACAATGAGCAGTTCTTC.

This chain uses TRBV29-1 with TRBJ2-3; D gene unclear. The CDR3 runs to 13 residues. The V gene's germline CDR1 is SQVTM and CDR2 ANQGSEA. V was shortened by 3 bases and J by 3 bases, with 10 bases between the two germline ends. DNA for the CDR3: TGCAGCGTTGAGGGAATTGGGACAGATACGCAGTATTTT. Residues: CSVEGIGTDTQYF.

This clonotype was picked up a small number of times. The chain is built from TRBV12-3 or TRBV12-4 and TRBJ1-2; 9 nucleotides match TRBD1. The J segment lost 8 bases and the V segment lost 0 bases, leaving 7 bases of the junction unmatched. The CDR3 totals 15 residues. This CDR3 is CASSLAPWDREGYTF. CDR3 DNA: TGTGCCAGCAGTTTAGCCCCTTGGGACAGGGAGGGCTACACCTTC.

V and J are TRBV11-2 and TRBJ2-2; D unclear. The CDR3 is 14 amino acids. Germline-derived CDR1 and CDR2 are SGHAT and FQNNGV. V shed 5 bases and J shed 5 bases, with 12 bases lying between them. CDR3 in DNA: TGTGCCAGCAGCCAAGAAATACTTACCGGGGAGCTGTTTTTT. Its protein is CASSQEILTGELFF. Combining the CDR3 with reference TRBV11-2 and TRBJ2-2 gives the whole variable domain EAGVAQSPRYKIIEKRQSVAFWCNPISGHATLYWYQQILGQGPKLLIQFQNNGVVDDSQLPKDRFSAERLKGVDSTLKIQPAKLEDSAVYLCASSQEILTGELFFGEGSRLTVL.

V usage is TRBV28 and J usage is TRBJ2-1; perhaps TRBD2 as D (6 bases). Germline CDR1 MDHEN, CDR2 SYDVKM. V lost 6 bases to trimming and J lost 0 bases, with 12 bases between them. The CDR3 is 15 amino acids. CDR3 coding DNA: TGTGCCAGCAGCACTACTAGCCACTCCTACAATGAGCAGTTCTTC. Amino acid sequence: CASSTTSHSYNEQFF.

This clonotype appeared a few times. V and J are TRBV14 and TRBJ1-2; D unclear. Germline V gene lookup returns CDR1 SGHDN and CDR2 FVKESK. Deletions cut 1 base from V and 0 bases from J, with 18 bases between. There are 18 residues in the CDR3. CDR3 residues: CASSQVPPRYAANYGYTF. The CDR3 DNA reads as TGTGCCAGCAGCCAAGTTCCCCCTCGCTACGCAGCTAACTATGGCTACACCTTC.

This clonotype ranks as medium-sized. The chain links TRBV9 to TRBJ2-1; D is uncertain. Germline-derived CDR1 and CDR2 are SGDLS and YYNGEE. V was shortened by 0 bases and J by 8 bases, with 15 bases between the two germline ends. The CDR3 sequence is 15 residues long. CDR3 loop: CASSVEDFGGDEQFF. DNA of the CDR3: TGTGCCAGCAGCGTAGAAGATTTTGGTGGCGATGAGCAGTTCTTC.

The V gene is TRBV29-1, the J gene TRBJ2-1, with 9 positions matching TRBD1. The CDR3 covers 14 residues. V trimming: 7 bases; J trimming: 2 bases; junction bases outside the gene matches: 6. Germline lookup yields CDR1 SQVTM and CDR2 ANQGSEA. The CDR3 here is CSAPGQGTYNEQFF. As DNA, the CDR3 is TGCAGCGCACCGGGACAGGGTACCTACAATGAGCAGTTCTTC.

For the CDR3, the DNA is TGTGCCAGCTTGCGACAGACTTATGGCTACACCTTC. Its protein is CASLRQTYGYTF. The rearrangement links TRBV21-1 to TRBJ1-2; TRBD1 is the table's D call and was not checked against the DNA. TRBV21-1 is assigned pseudogene status. The CDR3 spans 12 residues.

J is TRBJ2-1 and V is TRBV19; 7 positions agree with TRBD1. The CDR3 runs 15 residues. CDR1 is LNHDA, CDR2 SQIVND, per germline (reference sequence). V was pared by 4 bases and J by 2 bases, with 5 bases of the junction left unmatched. The CDR3 DNA reads as TGTGCCAGTAGTAAGGGACAGTTTGCCTACAATGAGCAGTTCTTC. Translated: CASSKGQFAYNEQFF.

The chain combines TRBV20-1 with TRBJ2-7, with 12 bases aligning to TRBD2. Germline trimming cut 6 bases from V and 3 bases from J; bases unmatched to any gene: 15. Germline V gene lookup returns CDR1 DFQATT and CDR2 SNEGSKA (reference sequence). CDR3 length: 17 amino acids. CDR3: CSAPLFPGTSGFYEQYF. The CDR3 nucleotides are TGCAGTGCCCCGCTGTTCCCCGGGACTAGCGGGTTCTACGAGCAGTACTTC.

This clonotype was seen more than once but under ten times. The V gene is TRBV7-6, the J gene TRBJ1-1, with a tentative D call TRBD1 (6 bases). The CDR3 covers 17 residues. Germline CDR1 and CDR2: SGHVS and FNYEAQ. The V gene lost 4 bases and the J gene lost 0 bases, with 18 bases spanning the gap. CDR3 in amino acids: CASSSGIGGPLNTEAFF. The CDR3 DNA reads TGTGCCAGCAGCTCCGGGATCGGGGGGCCGCTGAACACTGAAGCTTTCTTT.

Only a few counts were recorded for this clonotype. V gene TRBV20-1 combines with J gene TRBJ2-2; 7 nucleotides align to TRBD1. V was clipped by 0 bases and J by 7 bases; unmatched bases: 11. The germline gives CDR1 DFQATT, CDR2 SNEGSKA (reference sequence). The CDR3 is 16 amino acids. The CDR3 DNA follows: TGCAGTGCTAGAGAGGTTTTCACAGGGGCGGGCGGGGAGCTGTTTTTT. Its protein is CSAREVFTGAGGELFF.

This clonotype has a count of ten or more. CDR3 in amino acids: CASRDGQGRYEQYF. The DNA for the CDR3 is TGTGCCAGCAGAGATGGACAGGGGCGCTACGAGCAGTACTTC. The chain uses TRBV2 and TRBJ2-7; TRBD1 agrees at 9 bases. Germline assignment: CDR1 SNHLY and CDR2 FYNNEI. Germline trimming cut 6 bases from V and 3 bases from J; bases unmatched to any gene: 6. CDR3 length: 14 amino acids.

The V call is TRBV7-2, the J call TRBJ2-1; unclear D gene. The V end lost 1 base, the J end lost 6 bases, and 10 bases lay between the germline ends. Germline V gene sequence: CDR1 SGHTA, CDR2 FQGNSA. CDR3 length: 14 residues. CDR3 amino acids: CASSLVTKFNEQFF. The DNA for the CDR3 is TGTGCCAGCAGCTTAGTGACAAAGTTCAATGAGCAGTTCTTC.

This clonotype was found many times. The gene calls are TRBV19 and TRBJ2-1; D gene uncertain. CDR3 length: 13 amino acids. Germline CDR1 reads LNHDA; CDR2 reads SQIVND (reference sequence). V was trimmed by 3 bases and J by 6 bases, leaving 9 bases between them. The chain's CDR3 is CASSIISSNEQFF. CDR3 bases: TGTGCCAGTAGTATCATAAGTTCCAATGAGCAGTTCTTC.

This clonotype has only a few counts. The rearrangement links TRBV28 to TRBJ2-7; D unresolved. CDR1 is MDHEN and CDR2 is SYDVKM in the germline V gene. The CDR3 runs 13 residues. Trimming removed 2 bases from V and 2 bases from J, with 7 bases in between. The CDR3 bases are TGTGCCAGCAGTTTACACACCCCCTACGAGCAGTACTTC. Its protein product is CASSLHTPYEQYF.

In this sample, this clonotype turned up many times. The CDR3, as DNA: TGCAGCTTCGGGGAGTCTGGAATTAACTATGGCTACACCTTC. Encoded protein: CSFGESGINYGYTF. This sequence joins TRBV29-1 and TRBJ1-2, with D hard to call. This CDR3 has 14 residues. Per the germline V gene, CDR1 is SQVTM and CDR2 is ANQGSEA. V was shortened by 8 bases and J by 1 base, with 17 bases between the two germline ends.

This clonotype was counted at least ten times. CDR3 in amino acids: CSATRERLNTDTQYF. The CDR3 region has the DNA TGCAGTGCTACCCGGGAGCGGTTGAACACAGATACGCAGTATTTT. The rearrangement uses TRBV20-1 and TRBJ2-3; possible D gene TRBD2, 6 bases. V was clipped by 4 bases and J by 2 bases, with 16 bases between them. Germline V CDR1 and CDR2: DFQATT, SNEGSKA (reference sequence). This CDR3 contains 15 residues.

This clonotype was counted many times. The chain is built from TRBV20-1 and TRBJ1-1; D gene ambiguous. CDR3 length: 14 residues. CDR1 and CDR2 from the germline V gene are DFQATT and SNEGSKA (reference sequence). V lost 4 bases, J lost 0 bases, and 12 bases lay in between. CDR3 nucleotides: TGCAGTGCTACCCGACCGAGGATGAACACTGAAGCTTTCTTT. Its protein is CSATRPRMNTEAFF.